This record covers a single TCR beta chain. Its binding antigen is unknown. Base quality data are lacking; no much larger clone is found one base away. The trial excluded patients who had a history of autoimmune disease or who were on systemic immunosuppression. Peripheral blood for TCR sequencing was collected from all dose cohorts at baseline, on cycle 4 day 1, and on cycle 7 day 1. The samples were drawn from a first-in-human, open-label, multicenter phase I dose-escalation trial of ivuxolimab. The trial enrolled adults with locally advanced or metastatic head and neck squamous cell, hepatocellular, melanoma or renal cell carcinoma. Before TCR sequencing, CD4+ and CD8+ T cells were separately sorted from peripheral blood. The data stem from a study of OX40 agonist ivuxolimab in advanced cancers. Regarding the research as a whole: Ivuxolimab was a fully human IgG2 agonistic monoclonal antibody targeting the costimulatory receptor OX40 (CD134). Intravenous ivuxolimab was administered to patients every 2 weeks at six dose levels: 0.01, 0.1, 0.3, 1.5, 3 and 10 mg/kg. Of the roughly 50 dose-escalation patients, hepatocellular carcinoma was present in 19, melanoma in approximately 15, renal cell carcinoma in 9 and head and neck cancer in 9. In the dose-escalation cohort, 82.7% of patients were male, and the mean age was around 60 years, with a range of about 23 to 90. Patients were allowed to have had prior anti-PD-1, anti-PD-L1 or anti-CTLA-4 therapy, and approximately 39% of the dose-escalation patients had been treated with checkpoint inhibitors. Three dose-escalation patients achieved partial responses, one with hepatocellular carcinoma and two with cutaneous melanoma. The point of sequencing TCRbeta in the periphery was to test whether ivuxolimab changed TCR sequence diversity and drove clonal T-cell expansion. The paper describes the monotherapy dose-escalation part (N of about 52 patients) of the phase I trial of ivuxolimab. Overall study outcomes, separate from this receptor: At doses of 0.1 to 3.0 mg/kg, clonal expansion of both CD4+ and CD8+ T cells in blood was seen between baseline and week 6. On average, CD8+ T cells showed more expanded clones than CD4+ T cells after ivuxolimab. The antigen specificity of the peripheral T cells that underwent clonal expansion was not determined. In the 0.1-3.0 mg/kg groups, partial responders had among the lowest normalized peripheral clonal expansion, particularly in CD8+ T cells. Low levels of normalized T-cell clonal expansion were also seen in some nonresponding patients.

Genomic DNA was isolated from the sorted cells so that the TCRbeta CDR3 region could be sequenced. The immunoSEQ Assay was used for sequencing of TCRbeta CDR3 regions. This immuneACCESS table, as held by TCRdb, lists in-frame sequences with V and J called but not all clones. Of the missing ones, under half trace to an unresolved V gene in checked studies; the others have no known cause. The sample includes more than 55,000 clones, with 85% to 90% observed a single time. Jointly, the top ten make up approximately 10% of the sample. CDR1 and CDR2, looked up from the germline V gene, are MDHEN and SYDVKM. The cysteine opens and the phenylalanine closes a CDR3 of 16 amino acids. Only CDR3 DNA is held: 48 bases, read in frame from base 1. Trimming removed 6 bases from V and 2 bases from J; the gene matches leave 12 bases unexplained.

The receptor chain draws on TRBV28 and TRBJ2-7, with TRBD2 matching 8 junction bases. This receptor was obtained from an adult with an advanced solid tumor such as melanoma, head and neck, liver or kidney cancer. The specimen comprised CD4+ or CD8+ T cells sorted from blood, sampled in a trial of the OX40 agonist ivuxolimab. The DNA sequence reads TGTGCCAGCAGCCGGCTTAGCGGGACCCTACCCTACGAGCAGTACTTC. This codes for CASSRLSGTLPYEQYF.